This record concerns one T cell receptor (beta chain) sequence. What it recognizes is unknown. The method was immunoSEQ multiplex PCR; TCRdb's version includes in-frame clones alone and lacks a portion of them. The data contain under 170,000 clones, 75% to 95% of them singletons. Second-dose recipients at about 4 or about 12 weeks were treated as one pooled group. The V gene's germline CDR1 is SNHLY and CDR2 FYNNEI. V shed 6 bases and J shed 2 bases, with 10 bases lying between them. The CDR3 has 13 amino acids. This record comes from a study of T cell responses to AZD1222 COVID-19 vaccine. Study findings and constraints: Once two AZD1222 doses were given, Spike-specific TCR breadth and depth went up. Clonal diversity may have been underestimated, and the donors were mostly white British, with more females than males. Dominant at 160-218 and 743-854, vaccine-associated CD4 TCRs also spanned spike.

This sequence joins TRBV2 and TRBJ1-1; D is unresolved. Sample: peripheral blood, taken 28 days after the second AZD1222 dose. The clonotype was recovered from an adult who received the AZD1222 COVID-19 vaccine. This chain's CDR3 is CASSADLNTEAFF. The CDR3 coding sequence is TGTGCCAGCAGCGCCGACCTAAACACTGAAGCTTTCTTT.